This record looks at one T cell receptor beta chain sequence and its context. Produced via immunoSEQ multiplex PCR; TCRdb's table is partial and in-frame only. The data contain 100,000 to 150,000 clones, roughly 88% of them singletons. This entry comes from a study of PD-L1 blockade in urothelial cancer. Study details: Patients commenced intravenous atezolizumab, 1,200 mg every 3 weeks, around 2014. Bladder-origin urothelial cancer in males described about 90% of the 29 patients.

CDR3 length: 19 residues. V lost 9 bases, J lost 3 bases, and 23 bases stayed unmatched. Germline V gene sequence: CDR1 MDHEN, CDR2 SYDVKM. Time point of the sample: peripheral blood 6 weeks after treatment start. Diagnoses among patients were locally advanced or metastatic urothelial carcinoma. For each patient, 1 to 8 samples were obtained, pretreatment and on-treatment. This clonotype was sampled from a man between 45 and 60 years old with urothelial cancer. The material was PBMCs, obtained around atezolizumab (anti-PD-L1) treatment. The chain couples TRBV28 to TRBJ2-5; TRBD1 matches 9 bases. The CDR3 coding sequence is TGTGCCAGTATCGACAGGGGGGACGATAGGGAAGAACCGAAAGAGACCCAGTACTTC. This translates into CASIDRGDDREEPKETQYF.